The T cell receptor beta chain described here comes from a study of cytomegalovirus exposure and HLA in healthy donors. At the level of the study: The same platform was used for the roughly 120 validation repertoires and the approximately 670 first-cohort repertoires, a later analysis reported. Notes on the study in general: Many donors shared some public TCRs, even though most TCR sequences were rare. Within the roughly 120 validation repertoires, first-cohort TCR clusters tended to co-occur, according to a later analysis.

These donors were members of the approximately 110-subject validation cohort, a group separate from the approximately 670-subject first cohort. There are a few counts of this clone. Its cognate antigen is unknown. TCRdb keeps only in-frame clones here, not all; method: immunoSEQ multiplex PCR. The sample gives fewer than 150,000 clones, around 80% of which show up once; 25% to 30% is in the top ten. This receptor was taken from a man aged 25 to 45 in good health and CMV-seropositive. The sequenced material came from PBMCs.

CDR3 loop: CASSRLAGETYEQYF. The CDR3 coding sequence is TGTGCCAGCAGCCGCCTAGCGGGGGAAACCTACGAGCAGTACTTC. This rearrangement joins TRBV7-2 to TRBJ2-7; 10 nucleotides line up with TRBD2. Germline CDR1 reads SGHTA; CDR2 reads FQGNSA. There are 15 residues in the CDR3. V dropped 5 bases and J dropped 2; count of bases not matched to a gene: 6.